The rows below give T cell receptor beta chains drawn from one sample of a study of control samples from healthy donors and cancer patients. Clones were read by immunoSEQ multiplex PCR, and TCRdb kept only the in-frame ones, dropping some. The table records tens of thousands of clones, less than 90% of them present only once. Sequencing was carried out using blood. These receptor sequences come from an older woman in good health. Each CDR3 is given with its conserved first and last residue. A D gene is named only where the DNA matches it firmly. Some rows have no size entry. The others give once, few or many, or a class for an expanded clone.

>NA|TRBV5-1|TRBJ2-1|NA
TGCGCCAGCAGCTCATTTAGTAGGTGGGACAATGAGCAGTTCTTC
CASSSFSRWDNEQFF
>NA|TRBV5-1|TRBJ2-1|few
TGCGCCAGCAGCGTGTCTGTGCGAGGGAGCAATGAGCAGTTCTTC
CASSVSVRGSNEQFF
>NA|TRBV2|TRBJ1-2|NA
TGTGCCAGCAGCCCCCGGGACGGCGGTTTCTATGGCTACACCTTC
CASSPRDGGFYGYTF
>NA|TRBV2|TRBJ1-1|NA
TGTGCCAGCAGTGCGAAAGCCACTGAAGCTTTCTTT
CASSAKATEAFF
>NA|TRBV10-1|TRBJ1-1|NA
TGCGCCAGCAGTGAGGTGAGGGGGGGGACTGAAGCTTTCTTT
CASSEVRGGTEAFF
>NA|TRBV2|TRBJ2-7|NA
TGTGCCAGCAGTGGGTTAGCCTACGAGCAGTACTTC
CASSGLAYEQYF
>NA|TRBV5-1|TRBJ1-3|NA
TGCGCCAGCAGCTTGGGTTCAGTCTCTGGAAACACCATATATTTT
CASSLGSVSGNTIYF
>NA|TRBV5-6|TRBJ1-6|NA
TGTGCCAGCAGCTTGCGGGCAGGGCCGGGCTCACCCCTCCACTTT
CASSLRAGPGSPLHF
>NA|TRBV7-2|TRBJ1-5|once
TGTGCCAGCAGCTCTGCCCCCGGGGCAACCCCCCAGCATTTT
CASSSAPGATPQHF
>NA|TRBV4-3|TRBJ1-1|NA
TGCGCCAGCAGCCAGAGGGAAGGGACTGAAGCTTTCTTT
CASSQREGTEAFF
>NA|TRBV27|TRBJ1-4|NA
TGTGCCAGCAGTATAGAACAGGGAAGTCGCGAAAAACTGTTTTTT
CASSIEQGSREKLFF
>NA|TRBV6-2/TRBV6-3|TRBJ2-4|NA
TGTGCCAGCAGTCCCCAGGGGGGGCAAATAGCCAAAAACATTCAGTACTTC
CASSPQGGQIAKNIQYF
>NA|TRBV9|TRBJ1-3|NA
TGTGCCAGCAGCGTAGCTGGGCAGCGCTCTGGAAACACCATATATTTT
CASSVAGQRSGNTIYF
>TRBD1|TRBV6-5|TRBJ2-7|once
TGTGCCAGCAGTTTAAACAGGGGCTTGGACGAGCAGTACTTC
CASSLNRGLDEQYF
>NA|TRBV7-9|TRBJ1-3|NA
TGTGCCAGCAGCCTGGAGGGCTCTGGAAACACCATATATTTT
CASSLEGSGNTIYF
>NA|TRBV6-5|TRBJ2-7|NA
TGTGCCAGCACCGGCAGAGTATCCTACGAGCAGTACTTC
CASTGRVSYEQYF
>TRBD2|TRBV6-5|TRBJ2-1|NA
TGTGCCAGCAGTTACAGGCGGGGGGGCGGGAATGAGCAGTTCTTC
CASSYRRGGGNEQFF
>NA|TRBV19|TRBJ1-1|NA
TGTGCCAGTAGTATTCAACGAGGGGAGTCTGAAGCTTTCTTT
CASSIQRGESEAFF
>NA|TRBV3-1/TRBV3-2|TRBJ1-4|NA
TGTGCCAGCAGCCCGGGACGGACTAATGAAAAACTGTTTTTT
CASSPGRTNEKLFF
>NA|TRBV12-3/TRBV12-4|TRBJ2-1|NA
TGTGCCAGCGTCCCGGACTCCTACAATGAGCAGTTCTTC
CASVPDSYNEQFF